Each of the 21 T cell receptor beta chains below was sequenced from the same sample in a study of T cell responses to AZD1222 COVID-19 vaccine. This table comes from immunoSEQ multiplex PCR, and its TCRdb copy is limited to in-frame clones, with some not included. This sample has more than 85,000 clones, with about nine tenths found just once. The material was peripheral blood, obtained on day 0 of AZD1222 vaccination. These TCRs come from an adult in good health.

This clone was seen a handful of times. The chain couples TRBV7-8 to TRBJ1-2; tentative D call: TRBD1 (5 bases). The V end lost 0 bases, the J end lost 5 bases, and 10 bases lay between the germline ends. The CDR3 contains 14 residues. CDR1 and CDR2 (germline): SGHVS, FQNEAQ. The CDR3 DNA reads as TGTGCCAGCAGCTTAGCGCCAGGGAATTATGGCTACACCTTC. This encodes CASSLAPGNYGYTF.

J is TRBJ1-6 and V is TRBV7-2, with a weak D call TRBD1 (5 bases). Trimming shortened V by 6 bases and J by 9 bases, and 18 bases separated the two germline ends. This CDR3 is 15 amino acids long. CDR1 and CDR2 from the germline V gene are SGHTA and FQGNSA. The CDR3 sequence is CASRKPGAGASPLHF. As DNA, the CDR3 is TGTGCCAGCAGGAAACCGGGAGCTGGGGCTTCACCCCTCCACTTT.

The rearrangement uses TRBV5-1 and TRBJ1-1; D is unresolved. Germline CDR1 SGHRS, CDR2 YFSETQ. CDR3 length: 12 residues. V was shortened by 4 bases and J by 5 bases, with 9 bases between the two germline ends. CDR3 DNA: TGCGCCAGCAGCCTTGGGAGGACTGAAGCTTTCTTT. Translating it yields CASSLGRTEAFF.

The chain employs TRBV27 and TRBJ2-7; D is perhaps TRBD2 (6 bases). Trimming removed 3 bases at V and 0 bases at J, with 6 bases between. The CDR3 has 13 amino acids. CDR1 and CDR2 from the germline V gene are MNHEY and SMNVEV (reference sequence). The CDR3 sequence is CASSFSGSYEQYF. CDR3 DNA sequence: TGTGCCAGCAGTTTTAGCGGCTCCTACGAGCAGTACTTC.

This clone was found once. The gene calls are TRBV9 and TRBJ2-1; 9 bases are shared with TRBD2. CDR1 is SGDLS, CDR2 YYNGEE, per germline. V was clipped by 4 bases and J by 2 bases; unmatched bases: 10. CDR3 length: 17 amino acids. The CDR3 coding sequence is TGTGCCAGCAGCTTCACAAAAGCGGGGGGCACCTACAATGAGCAGTTCTTC. Residues: CASSFTKAGGTYNEQFF.

The chain combines TRBV19 with TRBJ1-1; D possibly corresponds to TRBD1 (6 bases). The CDR3 has 13 residues. V gave up 8 bases and J gave up 4 bases, with 14 bases separating them. The V gene's germline CDR1 is LNHDA and CDR2 SQIVND (reference sequence). The CDR3 sequence: CASRWGGSTEAFF. In nucleotides, the CDR3 is TGTGCCAGTCGGTGGGGGGGCTCCACTGAAGCTTTCTTT. Using reference TRBV19 and TRBJ1-1 for the parts outside the CDR3, the full variable domain is DGGITQSPKYLFRKEGQNVTLSCEQNLNHDAMYWYRQDPGQGLRLIYYSQIVNDFQKGDIAEGYSVSREKKESFPLTVTSAQKNPTAFYLCASRWGGSTEAFFGQGTRLTVV.

The rearrangement uses TRBV11-2 and TRBJ2-2; a possible D gene is TRBD2 (7 bases). The CDR3 extends over 17 amino acids. Trimming took 4 bases from V and 0 from J, leaving 15 bases between them. The V gene's germline CDR1 is SGHAT and CDR2 FQNNGV. The CDR3 DNA reads TGTGCCAGCAGCTCGAAGGGGGGGACATCGAACACCGGGGAGCTGTTTTTT. It encodes CASSSKGGTSNTGELFF. The whole variable domain, filled in from reference TRBV11-2 and TRBJ2-2, reads EAGVAQSPRYKIIEKRQSVAFWCNPISGHATLYWYQQILGQGPKLLIQFQNNGVVDDSQLPKDRFSAERLKGVDSTLKIQPAKLEDSAVYLCASSSKGGTSNTGELFFGEGSRLTVL.

V usage is TRBV5-6 and J usage is TRBJ2-7; 7 positions agree with TRBD1. V lost 4 bases, J lost 0 bases, and 7 bases stayed unmatched. Germline CDR1 reads SGHDT; CDR2 reads YYEEEE. CDR3 size: 15 residues. The CDR3 DNA reads as TGTGCCAGCAGCGGCCGGGACAGAGGCTCCTACGAGCAGTACTTC. Amino acid sequence: CASSGRDRGSYEQYF.

The chain recombines TRBV20-1 with TRBJ1-2; tentative D call: TRBD1 (5 bases). The CDR3 has 10 amino acids. The germline V gene encodes CDR1 DFQATT and CDR2 SNEGSKA (reference sequence). CDR3 DNA: TGCAGGGAAAAAGGGGATGGCTACACCTTC. This codes for CREKGDGYTF.

About this clone: One end of the junction is discordant with germline, which a read error may explain. The V and J genes are TRBV2 and TRBJ1-1, with D perhaps TRBD1 (6 bases). From germline, CDR1 is SNHLY and CDR2 FYNNEI. The CDR3 has 13 amino acids. The CDR3 is CASSDERGTEAFF. The CDR3 nucleotides are TGCGCCAGCAGCGATGAGAGGGGGACTGAAGCTTTCTTT. Combining the CDR3 with reference TRBV2 and TRBJ1-1 gives the whole variable domain EPEVTQTPSHQVTQMGQEVILRCVPISNHLYFYWYRQILGQKVEFLVSFYNNEISEKSEIFDDQFSVERPDGSNFTLKIRSTKLEDSAMYFCASSDERGTEAFFGQGTRLTVV.

The CDR3 nucleotides read TGCAGCGTTGATCCGCGGGACTTTAACTATGGCTACACCTTC. Translating it yields CSVDPRDFNYGYTF. The chain couples TRBV29-1 to TRBJ1-2; TRBD1 is a possible D gene (5 bases). V dropped 3 bases and J dropped 1 base, with 12 bases sitting between them. CDR3 length: 14 amino acids. Germline loops: CDR1 SQVTM, CDR2 ANQGSEA.

This clone appeared once. DNA of the CDR3: TGTGCCAGCAGTTTGGGCAGGGCCAATGAAGCTTTCTTT. Translation gives CASSLGRANEAFF. The V call is TRBV12-3 or TRBV12-4, the J call TRBJ1-1; possible D gene TRBD1, 5 bases. There are 13 residues in the CDR3. Trimming stripped 3 bases from V and 7 bases from J, with 12 bases between.

V and J are TRBV7-9 and TRBJ2-2, with 7 bases fitting TRBD1. With V trimmed by 3 bases and J by 2 bases, 3 bases remained unmatched. Germline CDR1 reads SEHNR; CDR2 reads FQNEAQ (reference sequence). The length of the CDR3 is 15 residues. The CDR3 coding sequence is TGTGCCAGCAGCTTCCAGGGGGTTAACACCGGGGAGCTGTTTTTT. Its protein is CASSFQGVNTGELFF.

The rearrangement uses TRBV2 and TRBJ1-5; TRBD1 is a possible D gene (6 bases). Germline V lookup: CDR1 SNHLY, CDR2 FYNNEI. There are 14 residues in the CDR3. The V and J ends lost 6 bases and 7 bases respectively, with 16 bases between them. This CDR3 is CASSGTPRDQPQHF. DNA for the CDR3: TGTGCCAGCAGCGGGACACCCAGGGACCAGCCCCAGCATTTT. The variable domain in full, completed from reference TRBV2 and TRBJ1-5, reads EPEVTQTPSHQVTQMGQEVILRCVPISNHLYFYWYRQILGQKVEFLVSFYNNEISEKSEIFDDQFSVERPDGSNFTLKIRSTKLEDSAMYFCASSGTPRDQPQHFGDGTRLSIL.

V and J are TRBV19 and TRBJ1-5; 9 bases align to TRBD1. The CDR3 is 17 residues long. Germline-derived CDR1 and CDR2 are LNHDA and SQIVND (reference sequence). The J segment lost 3 bases and the V segment lost 3 bases, leaving 9 bases of the junction unmatched. The CDR3 DNA follows: TGTGCCAGTAGTATTTCTAGGACAGGGGTCGTCAATCAGCCCCAGCATTTT. The encoded protein is CASSISRTGVVNQPQHF.

Of note for this clone: Other DNA sequences in the sample encode the same CDR3. V gene TRBV11-2 combines with J gene TRBJ2-2, with D perhaps TRBD2 (6 bases). The CDR3 spans 14 residues. Trimming pared 5 bases from V and 1 base from J, leaving 8 bases between. Per the germline V gene, CDR1 is SGHAT and CDR2 is FQNNGV. The chain's CDR3 is CASSRRGNTGELFF. The CDR3 DNA is TGTGCCAGCAGCAGGCGGGGGAACACCGGGGAGCTGTTTTTT. Drawing the rest from reference TRBV11-2 and TRBJ2-2, the complete variable domain is EAGVAQSPRYKIIEKRQSVAFWCNPISGHATLYWYQQILGQGPKLLIQFQNNGVVDDSQLPKDRFSAERLKGVDSTLKIQPAKLEDSAVYLCASSRRGNTGELFFGEGSRLTVL.

This chain connects TRBV2 to TRBJ1-6; maybe TRBD1 (5 bases). This CDR3 has 15 residues. V dropped 8 bases and J dropped 0 bases, with 11 bases sitting between them. In germline, CDR1 is SNHLY, CDR2 FYNNEI. The CDR3 loop is CASLSQGSYNSPLHF. The CDR3, as DNA: TGTGCCAGCCTCTCCCAGGGCTCCTATAATTCACCCCTCCACTTT.

The rearrangement joins TRBV11-3 to TRBJ2-2; 9 bases fit TRBD2. After removal of 5 bases from V and 6 bases from J, the junction contained 10 bases not matched to a gene. Germline CDR1 is SGHNT and CDR2 is YENEEA. The CDR3 consists of 16 residues. CDR3 nucleotides: TGTGCCAGCAGCACCCTAGGCGGGGGGGCGTCCGGGGAGCTGTTTTTT. Amino acids: CASSTLGGGASGELFF.

J is TRBJ1-6 and V is TRBV7-9; D is uncertain. The CDR3 consists of 12 residues. V dropped 7 bases and J dropped 12 bases, with 13 bases sitting between them. Germline CDR1 is SEHNR and CDR2 is FQNEAQ (reference sequence). In DNA, the CDR3 is TGTGCCAGCACCACCGGGCCGGAACCCCTCCACTTT. Translation gives CASTTGPEPLHF.

The J gene is TRBJ1-4, the V gene TRBV6-6; 7 positions match TRBD1. V shed 6 bases, J shed 0 bases, and the junction held 4 bases outside the gene matches. Per germline, CDR1 MNHNY and CDR2 SVGAGI (reference sequence). The CDR3 spans 15 residues. CDR3 DNA sequence: TGTGCCAGCAGAAGACAGGGTCCAACTAATGAAAAACTGTTTTTT. Translation: CASRRQGPTNEKLFF.

This sequence joins TRBV11-2 and TRBJ2-7; D uncertain. The germline V gene has CDR1 SGHAT and CDR2 FQNNGV. V lost 2 bases, J lost 0 bases, and 8 bases lay in between. The CDR3 is made up of 14 amino acids. Here the CDR3 reads CASSLSAASYEQYF. The CDR3 DNA reads TGTGCCAGCAGCTTATCAGCCGCCTCCTACGAGCAGTACTTC.